This T cell receptor beta chain was recovered during a study of tumor-infiltrating lymphocytes in primary liver carcinoma. The length of the CDR3 is 14 residues. CDR1 ENHRY and CDR2 SYGVKD come from the germline V gene. To note about this clonotype: A much bigger clone sits one base away, suggesting this may be a read error.

Making TCR beta cDNA involved 400 to 600 ng total RNA and a constant-region primer. Three-round nested multiplex PCR performed with slightly modified ARM-PCR produced the TCR beta libraries. A C-beta reverse primer and TRBV1-TRBV30 forward primers served in each of the first two PCR rounds, at roughly 10 cycles apiece. TCRdb used MiXCR to reprocess the multiplex PCR reads, holding one entry per CDR3 protein. The table has 310,000 or so distinct CDR3 sequences, less than 65% seen once. Blood RNA came from unsorted whole blood; germline DNA was also extracted. The patients, who had chronic HBV infection, were treatment-naive (untreated).

The material sequenced was peripheral blood. The V gene is TRBV10-3, the J gene TRBJ2-7; D perhaps matches TRBD1 (6 bases). The sequence was collected from a man in his forties with primary liver carcinoma and hepatitis B virus infection. The CDR3 nucleotides read TGTACCATCAGTCTACTACAGGGCTCCTACGAGCAGTACTTC. Translating it yields CTISLLQGSYEQYF.